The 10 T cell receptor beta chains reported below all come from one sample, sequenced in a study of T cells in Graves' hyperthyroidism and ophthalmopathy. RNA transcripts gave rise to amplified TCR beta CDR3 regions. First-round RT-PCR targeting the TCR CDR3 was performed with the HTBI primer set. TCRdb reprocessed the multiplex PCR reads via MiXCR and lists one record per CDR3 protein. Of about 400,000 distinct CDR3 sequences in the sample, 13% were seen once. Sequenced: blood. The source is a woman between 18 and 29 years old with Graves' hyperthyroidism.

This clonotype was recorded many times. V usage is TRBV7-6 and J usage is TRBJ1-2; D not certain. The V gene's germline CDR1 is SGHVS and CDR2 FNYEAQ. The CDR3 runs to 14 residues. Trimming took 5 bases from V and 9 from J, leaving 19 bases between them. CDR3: CASSPGRHYQRYTF. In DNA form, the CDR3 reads TGTGCCAGCAGCCCCGGCCGGCATTACCAACGCTACACCTTC.

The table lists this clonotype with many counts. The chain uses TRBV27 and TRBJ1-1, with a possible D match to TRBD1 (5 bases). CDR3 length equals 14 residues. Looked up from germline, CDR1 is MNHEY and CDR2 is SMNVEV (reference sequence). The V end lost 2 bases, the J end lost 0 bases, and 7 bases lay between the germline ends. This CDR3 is CASSLRGLNTEAFF. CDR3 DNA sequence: TGTGCCAGCAGTTTACGGGGGTTGAACACTGAAGCTTTCTTT.

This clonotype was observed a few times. The CDR3 region is CASSQEVAEYTGELFF. The CDR3, as DNA: TGCGCCAGCAGCCAAGAGGTAGCGGAGTACACCGGGGAGCTGTTTTTT. This chain links TRBV4-3 with TRBJ2-2, with D tentatively TRBD2 (6 bases). Trimming removed 0 bases at V and 3 bases at J, with 11 bases between. CDR1 is LGHNA and CDR2 is YSLEER in the germline V gene. The CDR3 has 16 amino acids.

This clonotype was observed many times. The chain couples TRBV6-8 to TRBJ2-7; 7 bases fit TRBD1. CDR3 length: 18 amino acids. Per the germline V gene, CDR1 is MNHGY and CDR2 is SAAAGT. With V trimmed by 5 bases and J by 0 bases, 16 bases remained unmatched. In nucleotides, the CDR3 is TGTGCCAGCAGTACACTACCAGACAGGGCGCCGGGCTCCTACGAGCAGTACTTC. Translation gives CASSTLPDRAPGSYEQYF.

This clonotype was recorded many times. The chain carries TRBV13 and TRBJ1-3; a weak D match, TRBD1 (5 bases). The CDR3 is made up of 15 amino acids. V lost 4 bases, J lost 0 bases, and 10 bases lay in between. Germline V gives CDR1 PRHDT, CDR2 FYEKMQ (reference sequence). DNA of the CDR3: TGTGCCAGCAGCTCCAGGGAGAGCTCTGGAAACACCATATATTTT. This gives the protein CASSSRESSGNTIYF. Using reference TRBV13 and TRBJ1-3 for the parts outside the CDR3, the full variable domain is AAGVIQSPRHLIKEKRETATLKCYPIPRHDTVYWYQQGPGQDPQFLISFYEKMQSDKGSIPDRFSAQQFSDYHSELNMSSLELGDSALYFCASSSRESSGNTIYFGEGSWLTVV.

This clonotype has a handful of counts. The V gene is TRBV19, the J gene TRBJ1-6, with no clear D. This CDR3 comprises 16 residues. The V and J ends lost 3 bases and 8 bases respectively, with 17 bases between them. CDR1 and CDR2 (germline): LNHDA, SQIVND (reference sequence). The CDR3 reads CASSINGKAFDSPLHF. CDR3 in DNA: TGTGCCAGTAGTATCAACGGCAAGGCCTTTGATTCACCCCTCCACTTT. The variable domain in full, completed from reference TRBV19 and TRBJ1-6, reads DGGITQSPKYLFRKEGQNVTLSCEQNLNHDAMYWYRQDPGQGLRLIYYSQIVNDFQKGDIAEGYSVSREKKESFPLTVTSAQKNPTAFYLCASSINGKAFDSPLHFGNGTRLTVT.

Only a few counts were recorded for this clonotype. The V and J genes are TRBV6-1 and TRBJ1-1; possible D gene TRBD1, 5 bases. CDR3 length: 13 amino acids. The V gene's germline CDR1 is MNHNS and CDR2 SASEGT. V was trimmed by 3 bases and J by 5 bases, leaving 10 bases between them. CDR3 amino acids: CASSEAWGTEAFF. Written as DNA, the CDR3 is TGTGCCAGCAGTGAGGCTTGGGGGACTGAAGCTTTCTTT.

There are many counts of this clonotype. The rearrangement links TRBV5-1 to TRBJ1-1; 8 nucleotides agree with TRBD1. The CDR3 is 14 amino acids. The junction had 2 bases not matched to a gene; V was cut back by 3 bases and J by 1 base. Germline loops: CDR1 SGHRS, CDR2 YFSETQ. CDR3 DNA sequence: TGCGCCAGCAGCTACGACAGGGGGAACACTGAAGCTTTCTTT. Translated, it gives CASSYDRGNTEAFF. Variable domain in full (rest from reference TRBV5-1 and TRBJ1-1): KAGVTQTPRYLIKTRGQQVTLSCSPISGHRSVSWYQQTPGQGLQFLFEYFSETQRNKGNFPGRFSGRQFSNSRSEMNVSTLELGDSALYLCASSYDRGNTEAFFGQGTRLTVV.

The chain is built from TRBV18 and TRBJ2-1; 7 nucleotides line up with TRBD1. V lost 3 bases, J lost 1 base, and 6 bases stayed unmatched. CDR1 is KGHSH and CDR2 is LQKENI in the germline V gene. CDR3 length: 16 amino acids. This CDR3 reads CASSPSDRVSYNEQFF. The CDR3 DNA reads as TGTGCCAGCTCACCTTCTGACAGGGTGTCCTACAATGAGCAGTTCTTC.

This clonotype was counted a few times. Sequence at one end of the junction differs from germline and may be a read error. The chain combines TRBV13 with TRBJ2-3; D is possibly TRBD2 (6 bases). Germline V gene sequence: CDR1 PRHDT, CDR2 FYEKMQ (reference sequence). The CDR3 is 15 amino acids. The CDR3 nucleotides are TGCGCCAGCAGCTTGGAGGGCCGGTGGACAGATACGCAGTATTTT. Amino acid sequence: CASSLEGRWTDTQYF.